This TCR beta chain was retrieved from a study of cytomegalovirus exposure and HLA in healthy donors. Separate from the approximately 670-subject first cohort was the roughly 130-subject validation cohort, to which the donors belonged. The germline CDR1 and CDR2 sequences are MDHEN and SYDVKM. V was shortened by 6 bases and J by 8 bases, with 20 bases between the two germline ends. This CDR3 contains 15 residues. Clones were sequenced by immunoSEQ multiplex PCR, and TCRdb holds only the in-frame ones, with some missing. The sample consists of approximately 280,000 clones, more than 75% of them appearing once. Study-level points and caveats: As was reported, the classifier diagnosed cytomegalovirus status with high specificity and sensitivity. Some TCR beta chains (about 170 of them) were listed as cytomegalovirus-associated. TCR clusters originating in the first cohort tended to co-occur in the roughly 110 validation repertoires, according to a later analysis.

About this clone: Its antigen remains unknown.

J is TRBJ1-5 and V is TRBV28; D is possibly TRBD1 (5 bases). The sequenced material came from PBMCs. This receptor was taken from a woman under 30 in good health and CMV-seronegative. This CDR3 reads CASSDGPREWKPQHF. The CDR3 DNA reads as TGTGCCAGCAGCGACGGCCCCAGGGAATGGAAGCCCCAGCATTTT.